Here is one T cell receptor (beta chain) with its context. Its antigen remains unknown. The record originates from a study of blood T cells in healthy people across ages. Turning to the study itself: Template switching caught about one barcoded beta molecule for each two T cells. Study-level findings and limits: When set beside aged donors, long-lived donors presented more naive CD4+ cells and higher diversity.

Per individual sample, total RNA of at least 5.5 micrograms was extracted. A second PCR of 7 to 11 cycles used a sample-barcoded 5' primer and a J-beta primer mix. Every single cDNA molecule received a tag from a template-switch adaptor with 12 random nucleotides. Each CDR3 protein gets one entry after TCRdb re-called the 5' RACE reads with MiXCR. The repertoire consists of hundreds of thousands of distinct CDR3 sequences, with roughly 58% occurring once and the leading ten covering approximately 37%. Germline values: CDR1 SSHAT, CDR2 FNYEAQ (reference sequence). J gave up 6 bases and V 5 bases, and 6 bases lay outside the gene matches. This CDR3 is built from 14 residues.

The TCR sequence derives from a man aged 55 to 70 in good health. Specimen: blood. The gene calls are TRBV7-7 and TRBJ2-1; 8 bases fit TRBD2. The CDR3 reads CASSPGGGPNEQFF. In DNA, the CDR3 is TGTGCCAGCAGCCCCGGGGGGGGGCCCAATGAGCAGTTCTTC.